The 12 T cell receptor beta chains reported below all come from one sample, sequenced in a study of shared clonotypes between healthy human individuals. Data came from immunoSEQ multiplex PCR; TCRdb stores just in-frame clones and leaves some out. Of fewer than 850,000 clones listed, roughly 87% are singletons. The sample consisted of memory CD8+ T cells from PBMCs. Indicated subset: CD45RO+ cells pooled with CCR7-negative TemRA cells. These receptor sequences come from a man between 18 and 35 years old in good health. Some clones in this sample may be carry-over from other donors' samples.

J is TRBJ1-2 and V is TRBV4-1; 8 bases fit TRBD1. Germline V CDR1 and CDR2: MGHRA, YSYEKL. This CDR3 is built from 15 residues. The trim removed 4 bases at V and 8 bases at J, leaving 12 bases unmatched. In DNA, the CDR3 is TGCGCCAGCAGCCCCCTCATTGGACAGGGAGAAGGCTACACCTTC. Protein sequence: CASSPLIGQGEGYTF.

This chain links TRBV18 with TRBJ1-4; a weak D match, TRBD1 (5 bases). V lost 0 bases and J lost 7, with 12 bases in between. Germline V gives CDR1 KGHSH, CDR2 LQKENI. The CDR3 loop spans 15 amino acids. The CDR3 bases are TGTGCCAGCTCACCACCGCCGGGGGGAGCTGAAAAACTGTTTTTT. It encodes CASSPPPGGAEKLFF.

This clone occurred once. J is TRBJ1-4 and V is TRBV28, with a weak D call TRBD1 (5 bases). Per germline, CDR1 MDHEN and CDR2 SYDVKM. The V gene lost 2 bases and the J gene lost 6 bases, with 10 bases spanning the gap. The CDR3 is made up of 14 amino acids. CDR3 residues: CASSLDRGDEKLFF. In DNA form, the CDR3 reads TGTGCCAGCAGTTTAGACCGGGGGGATGAAAAACTGTTTTTT.

This chain links TRBV5-6 with TRBJ2-2; the D gene is possibly TRBD1 (5 bases). The V end lost 2 bases, the J end lost 2 bases, and 13 bases lay between the germline ends. Germline values: CDR1 SGHDT, CDR2 YYEEEE. The CDR3 sequence is 16 residues long. The CDR3 protein is CASSFDQGDNTGELFF. The CDR3 DNA follows: TGTGCCAGCAGCTTCGATCAGGGCGATAACACCGGGGAGCTGTTTTTT. Looking up the rest from reference TRBV5-6 and TRBJ2-2 gives the full variable domain: DAGVTQSPTHLIKTRGQQVTLRCSPKSGHDTVSWYQQALGQGPQFIFQYYEEEERQRGNFPDRFSGHQFPNYSSELNVNALLLGDSALYLCASSFDQGDNTGELFFGEGSRLTVL.

CDR3 residues: CASGLGAETQYF. The CDR3 bases are TGTGCTAGTGGTTTGGGAGCGGAGACCCAGTACTTC. The rearrangement links TRBV12-5 to TRBJ2-5; no clear D. CDR1 and CDR2 (germline): LGHNT, FRNRAP. Trimming stripped 1 base from V and 5 bases from J, with 5 bases between. This CDR3 has 12 amino acids. The whole variable domain, filled in from reference TRBV12-5 and TRBJ2-5, reads DARVTQTPRHKVTEMGQEVTMRCQPILGHNTVFWYRQTMMQGLELLAYFRNRAPLDDSGMPKDRFSAEMPDATLATLKIQPSEPRDSAVYFCASGLGAETQYFGPGTRLLVL.

This rearrangement joins TRBV10-3 to TRBJ1-2; maybe TRBD1 (6 bases). Per the germline V gene, CDR1 is ENHRY and CDR2 is SYGVKD. The V end lost 6 bases, the J end lost 5 bases, and 16 bases lay between the germline ends. This CDR3 spans 14 amino acids. CDR3: CAIRRQDNIYGYTF. CDR3 in DNA: TGTGCCATCAGAAGACAGGACAACATATATGGCTACACCTTC.

J is TRBJ2-5 and V is TRBV7-9, with no clear D. The DNA end lines up better with TRBJ2-7; the J call may be wrong. The CDR3 totals 14 residues. Looked up from germline, CDR1 is SEHNR and CDR2 is FQNEAQ (reference sequence). DNA of the CDR3: TGTGCCAGCAGTTATGGACCTGCTCCCTACGAGCAGTACTTC. The encoded protein is CASSYGPAPYEQYF.

This chain links TRBV11-3 with TRBJ2-7; 9 bases match TRBD1. Germline values: CDR1 SGHNT, CDR2 YENEEA. V shed 5 bases and J 7 bases; nucleotides not matched to a gene: 12. The CDR3 is 15 amino acids. CDR3: CASSDGTGWGSEQYF. Here the CDR3 DNA reads TGTGCCAGCAGCGATGGGACAGGGTGGGGGTCGGAGCAGTACTTC. The full variable domain, rest sourced from reference TRBV11-3 and TRBJ2-7, is EAGVVQSPRYKIIEKKQPVAFWCNPISGHNTLYWYLQNLGQGPELLIRYENEEAVDDSQLPKDRFSAERLKGVDSTLKIQPAELGDSAVYLCASSDGTGWGSEQYFGPGTRLTVT.

With respect to this clone: Other DNA sequences in the sample encode the same CDR3. The CDR3 protein is CASSLGNNEQFF. In nucleotides, the CDR3 is TGTGCCAGCAGCCTTGGTAACAATGAGCAGTTCTTC. The chain joins TRBV7-8 to TRBJ2-1; D not certain. The V gene lost 5 bases and the J gene lost 5 bases, with 7 bases spanning the gap. Per the germline V gene, CDR1 is SGHVS and CDR2 is FQNEAQ. This CDR3 comprises 12 residues.

This clone occurred once. The chain combines TRBV11-2 with TRBJ2-2; no reliable D call. Trimming shortened V by 0 bases and J by 2 bases, and 16 bases separated the two germline ends. Germline V gene data show CDR1 as SGHAT and CDR2 as FQNNGV. The CDR3 consists of 18 residues. CDR3 coding DNA: TGTGCCAGCAGCTTAGATGGTTTCGCGGAAACAAACACCGGGGAGCTGTTTTTT. Translated, it gives CASSLDGFAETNTGELFF.

CDR3 coding DNA: TGTGCCAGCAGCCGACGTGGAGCGGGACTTATACAAGAGACCCAGTACTTC. Translating it yields CASSRRGAGLIQETQYF. The chain joins TRBV27 to TRBJ2-5; 7 bases match TRBD2. Losses at the gene ends were 6 bases for V and 2 bases for J; bases not matched to a gene: 15. The CDR3 runs to 17 residues. Germline V gene sequence: CDR1 MNHEY, CDR2 SMNVEV (reference sequence).

This chain uses TRBV6-6 with TRBJ2-1; TRBD1 aligns across 7 bases. CDR1 and CDR2 (germline): MNHNY, SVGAGI (reference sequence). This CDR3 region has 16 residues. After removal of 5 bases from V and 2 bases from J, the junction contained 9 bases not matched to a gene. CDR3 DNA sequence: TGTGCCAGCAGTCAGCACAGGGGTGGACCCTACAATGAGCAGTTCTTC. Translated, it gives CASSQHRGGPYNEQFF.